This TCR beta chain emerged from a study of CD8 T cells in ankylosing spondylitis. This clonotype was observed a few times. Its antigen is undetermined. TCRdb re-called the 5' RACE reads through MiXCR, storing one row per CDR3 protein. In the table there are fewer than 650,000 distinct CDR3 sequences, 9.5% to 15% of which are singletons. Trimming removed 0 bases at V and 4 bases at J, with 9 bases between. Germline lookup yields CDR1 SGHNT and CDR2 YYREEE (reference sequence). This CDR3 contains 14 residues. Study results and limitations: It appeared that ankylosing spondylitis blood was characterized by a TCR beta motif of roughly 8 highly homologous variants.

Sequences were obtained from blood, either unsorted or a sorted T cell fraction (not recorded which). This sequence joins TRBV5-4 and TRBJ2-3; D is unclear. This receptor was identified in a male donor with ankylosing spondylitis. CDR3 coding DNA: TGTGCCAGCAGCTTGGGTCTAGTCTCAGATACGCAGTATTTT. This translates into CASSLGLVSDTQYF.